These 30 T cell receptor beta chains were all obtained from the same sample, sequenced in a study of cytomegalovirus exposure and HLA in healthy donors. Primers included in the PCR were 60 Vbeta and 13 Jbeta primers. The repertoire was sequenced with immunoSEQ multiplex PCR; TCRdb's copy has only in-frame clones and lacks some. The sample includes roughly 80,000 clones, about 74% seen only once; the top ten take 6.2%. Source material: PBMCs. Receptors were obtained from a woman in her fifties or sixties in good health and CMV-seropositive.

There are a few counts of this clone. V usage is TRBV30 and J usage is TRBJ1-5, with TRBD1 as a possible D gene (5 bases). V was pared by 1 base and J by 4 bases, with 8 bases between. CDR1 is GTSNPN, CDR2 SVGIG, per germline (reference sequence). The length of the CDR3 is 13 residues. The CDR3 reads CAWSAGSNQPQHF. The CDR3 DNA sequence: TGTGCCTGGAGTGCAGGGTCTAATCAGCCCCAGCATTTT.

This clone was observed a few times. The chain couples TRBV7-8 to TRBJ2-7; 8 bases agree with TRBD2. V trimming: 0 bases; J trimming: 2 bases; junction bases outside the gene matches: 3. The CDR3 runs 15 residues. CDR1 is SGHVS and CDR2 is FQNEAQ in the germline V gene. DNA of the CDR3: TGTGCCAGCAGCTTAGCGGGACTAGTAACCTACGAGCAGTACTTC. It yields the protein CASSLAGLVTYEQYF. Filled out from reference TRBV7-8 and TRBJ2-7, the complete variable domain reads GAGVSQSPRYKVAKRGQDVALRCDPISGHVSLFWYQQALGQGPEFLTYFQNEAQLDKSGLPSDRFFAERPEGSVSTLKIQRTQQEDSAVYLCASSLAGLVTYEQYFGPGTRLTVT.

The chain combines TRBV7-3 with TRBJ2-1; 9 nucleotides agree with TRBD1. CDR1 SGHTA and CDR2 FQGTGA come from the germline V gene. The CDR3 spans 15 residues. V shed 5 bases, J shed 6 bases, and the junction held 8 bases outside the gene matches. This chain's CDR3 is CASSVYRGPGNEQFF. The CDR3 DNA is TGTGCCAGCAGCGTTTACAGGGGGCCGGGCAATGAGCAGTTCTTC.

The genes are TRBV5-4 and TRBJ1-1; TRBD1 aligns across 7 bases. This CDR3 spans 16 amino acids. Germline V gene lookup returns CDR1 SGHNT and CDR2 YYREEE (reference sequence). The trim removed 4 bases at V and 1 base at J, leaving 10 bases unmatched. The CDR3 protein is CASSLGTVGTNTEAFF. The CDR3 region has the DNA TGTGCCAGCAGCCTGGGGACAGTTGGGACGAACACTGAAGCTTTCTTT.

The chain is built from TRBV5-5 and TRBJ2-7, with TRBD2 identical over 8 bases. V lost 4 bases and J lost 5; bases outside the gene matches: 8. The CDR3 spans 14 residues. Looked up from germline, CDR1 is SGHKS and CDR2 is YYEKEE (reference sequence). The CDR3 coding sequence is TGTGCCAGCAGCCCCGGACTAGCTTTCGACGAGCAGTACTTC. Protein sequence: CASSPGLAFDEQYF.

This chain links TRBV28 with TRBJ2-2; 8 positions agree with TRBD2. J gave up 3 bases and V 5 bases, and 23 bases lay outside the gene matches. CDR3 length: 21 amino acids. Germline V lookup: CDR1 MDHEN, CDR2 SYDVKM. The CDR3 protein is CASSKTGLAQVYGSYTGELFF. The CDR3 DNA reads TGTGCCAGCAGTAAAACTGGACTAGCTCAAGTTTACGGGTCATACACCGGGGAGCTGTTTTTT.

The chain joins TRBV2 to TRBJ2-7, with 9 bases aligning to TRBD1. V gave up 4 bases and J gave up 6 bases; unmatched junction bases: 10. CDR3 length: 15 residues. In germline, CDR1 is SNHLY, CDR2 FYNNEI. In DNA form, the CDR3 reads TGTGCCAGCAGTGCCAGGGGACAGGGAGGGTTCGAGCAGTACTTC. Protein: CASSARGQGGFEQYF.

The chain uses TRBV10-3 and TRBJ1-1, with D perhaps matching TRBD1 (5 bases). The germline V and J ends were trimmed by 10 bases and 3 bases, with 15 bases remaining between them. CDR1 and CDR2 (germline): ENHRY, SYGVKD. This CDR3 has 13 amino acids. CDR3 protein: CATQRGKDTEAFF. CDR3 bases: TGTGCCACACAGCGGGGGAAGGACACTGAAGCTTTCTTT.

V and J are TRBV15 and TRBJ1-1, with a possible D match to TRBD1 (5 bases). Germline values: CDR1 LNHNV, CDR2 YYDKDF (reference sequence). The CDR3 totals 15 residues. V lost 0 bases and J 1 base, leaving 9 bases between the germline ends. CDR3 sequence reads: CATSREGAGNTEAFF. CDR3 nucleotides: TGTGCCACCAGCAGAGAAGGGGCAGGGAACACTGAAGCTTTCTTT.

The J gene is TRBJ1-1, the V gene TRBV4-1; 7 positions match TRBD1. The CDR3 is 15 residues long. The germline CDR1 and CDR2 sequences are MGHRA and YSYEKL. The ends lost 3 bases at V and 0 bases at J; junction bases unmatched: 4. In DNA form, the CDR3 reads TGCGCCAGCAGCCAGGGGGGACAGTTGAACACTGAAGCTTTCTTT. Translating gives CASSQGGQLNTEAFF.

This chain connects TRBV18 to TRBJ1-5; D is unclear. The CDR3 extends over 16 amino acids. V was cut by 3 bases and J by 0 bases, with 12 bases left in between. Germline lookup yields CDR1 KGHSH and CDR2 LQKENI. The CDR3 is CASSPATPNSNQPQHF. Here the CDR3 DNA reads TGTGCCAGCTCACCGGCCACCCCGAATAGCAATCAGCCCCAGCATTTT.

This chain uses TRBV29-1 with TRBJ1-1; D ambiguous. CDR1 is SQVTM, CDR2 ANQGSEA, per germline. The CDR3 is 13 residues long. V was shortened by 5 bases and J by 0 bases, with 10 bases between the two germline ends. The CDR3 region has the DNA TGCAGCGTTTGGAGCATCATGAACACTGAAGCTTTCTTT. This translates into CSVWSIMNTEAFF.

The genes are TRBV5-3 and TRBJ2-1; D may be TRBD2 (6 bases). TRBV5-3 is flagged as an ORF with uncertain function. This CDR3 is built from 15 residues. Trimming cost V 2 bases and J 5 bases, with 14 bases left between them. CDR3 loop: CARSFRSREDNEQFF. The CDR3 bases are TGTGCCAGAAGCTTCCGTTCGCGGGAAGACAATGAGCAGTTCTTC.

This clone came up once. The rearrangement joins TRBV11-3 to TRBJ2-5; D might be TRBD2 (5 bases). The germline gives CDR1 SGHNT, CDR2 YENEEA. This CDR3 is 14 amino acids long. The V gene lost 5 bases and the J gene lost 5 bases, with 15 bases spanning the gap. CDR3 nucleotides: TGTGCCAGCAGCCAGACGACGGGAAGGGAGACCCAGTACTTC. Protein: CASSQTTGRETQYF.

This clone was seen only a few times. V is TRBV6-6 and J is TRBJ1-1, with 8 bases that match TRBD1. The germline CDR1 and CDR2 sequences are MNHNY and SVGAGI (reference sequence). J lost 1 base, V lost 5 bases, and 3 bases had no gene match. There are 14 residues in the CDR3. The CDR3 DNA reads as TGTGCCAGCAGTGGCGGGACAGGGAACACTGAAGCTTTCTTT. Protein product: CASSGGTGNTEAFF.

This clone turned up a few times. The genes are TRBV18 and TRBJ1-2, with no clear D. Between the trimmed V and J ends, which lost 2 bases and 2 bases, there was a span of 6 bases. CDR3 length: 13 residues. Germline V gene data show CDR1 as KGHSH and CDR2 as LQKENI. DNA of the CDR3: TGTGCCAGCTCACCAGGGCAGAACTATGGCTACACCTTC. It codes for CASSPGQNYGYTF.

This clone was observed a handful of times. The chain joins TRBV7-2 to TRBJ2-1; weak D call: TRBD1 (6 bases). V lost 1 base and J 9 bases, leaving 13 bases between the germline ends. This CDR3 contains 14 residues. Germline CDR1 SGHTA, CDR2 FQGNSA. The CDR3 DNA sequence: TGTGCCAGCAGCTTAGGAGTAAGGGGGACTGAGCAGTTCTTC. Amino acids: CASSLGVRGTEQFF.

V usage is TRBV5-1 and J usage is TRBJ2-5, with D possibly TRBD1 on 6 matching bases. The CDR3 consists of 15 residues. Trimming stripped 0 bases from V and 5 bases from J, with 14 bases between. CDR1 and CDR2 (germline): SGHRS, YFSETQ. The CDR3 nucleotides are TGCGCCAGCAGCTTGGGAGGGATGCAGGGGGAGACCCAGTACTTC. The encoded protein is CASSLGGMQGETQYF.

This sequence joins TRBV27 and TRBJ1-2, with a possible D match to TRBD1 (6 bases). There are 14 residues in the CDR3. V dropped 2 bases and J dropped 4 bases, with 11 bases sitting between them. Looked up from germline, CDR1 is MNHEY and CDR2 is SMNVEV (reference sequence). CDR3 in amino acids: CASSLNTGRYGYTF. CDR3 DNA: TGTGCCAGCAGTTTAAACACAGGGCGCTATGGCTACACCTTC.

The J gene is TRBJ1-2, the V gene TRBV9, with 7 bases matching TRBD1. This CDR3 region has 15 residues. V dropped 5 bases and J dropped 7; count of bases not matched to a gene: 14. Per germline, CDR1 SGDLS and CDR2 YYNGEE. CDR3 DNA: TGTGCCAGCAGTCCAAACAGGGGATCTGCGGGTGGCTACACCTTC. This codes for CASSPNRGSAGGYTF.

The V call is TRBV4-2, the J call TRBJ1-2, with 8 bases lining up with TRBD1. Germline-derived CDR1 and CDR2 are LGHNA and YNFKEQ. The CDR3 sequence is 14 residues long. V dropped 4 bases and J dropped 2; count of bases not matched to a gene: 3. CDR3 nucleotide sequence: TGTGCCAGCAGCCTAGGACAGGGAAACTATGGCTACACCTTC. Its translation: CASSLGQGNYGYTF.

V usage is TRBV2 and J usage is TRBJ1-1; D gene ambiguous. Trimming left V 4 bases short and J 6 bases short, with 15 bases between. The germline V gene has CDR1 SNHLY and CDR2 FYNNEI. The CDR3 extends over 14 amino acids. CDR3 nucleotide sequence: TGTGCCAGCAGTGGAGTGAGTGGCGGGGCTGAAGCTTTCTTT. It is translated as CASSGVSGGAEAFF.

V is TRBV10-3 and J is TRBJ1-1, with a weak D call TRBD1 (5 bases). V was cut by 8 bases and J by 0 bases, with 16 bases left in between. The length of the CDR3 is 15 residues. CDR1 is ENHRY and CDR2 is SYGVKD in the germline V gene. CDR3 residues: CAIGGHGRMNTEAFF. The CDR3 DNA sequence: TGTGCCATCGGCGGACATGGACGTATGAACACTGAAGCTTTCTTT.

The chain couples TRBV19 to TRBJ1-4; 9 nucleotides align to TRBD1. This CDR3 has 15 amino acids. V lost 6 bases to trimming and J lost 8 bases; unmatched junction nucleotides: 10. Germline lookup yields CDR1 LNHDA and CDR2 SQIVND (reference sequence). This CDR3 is CASRQGARPGEKLFF. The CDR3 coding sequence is TGTGCCAGTAGACAGGGGGCGCGTCCGGGCGAAAAACTGTTTTTT.

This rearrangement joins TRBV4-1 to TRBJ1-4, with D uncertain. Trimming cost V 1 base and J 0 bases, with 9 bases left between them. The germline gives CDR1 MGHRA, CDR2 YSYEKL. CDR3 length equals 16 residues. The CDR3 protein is CASSQGRGATNEKLFF. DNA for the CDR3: TGCGCCAGCAGCCAAGGCCGGGGTGCAACTAATGAAAAACTGTTTTTT.

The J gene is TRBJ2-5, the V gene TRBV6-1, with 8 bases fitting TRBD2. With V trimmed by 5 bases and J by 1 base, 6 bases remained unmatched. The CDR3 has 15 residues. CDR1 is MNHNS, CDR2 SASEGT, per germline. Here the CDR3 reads CASSPERGIQETQYF. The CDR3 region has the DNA TGTGCCAGCAGTCCAGAGCGGGGGATCCAAGAGACCCAGTACTTC.

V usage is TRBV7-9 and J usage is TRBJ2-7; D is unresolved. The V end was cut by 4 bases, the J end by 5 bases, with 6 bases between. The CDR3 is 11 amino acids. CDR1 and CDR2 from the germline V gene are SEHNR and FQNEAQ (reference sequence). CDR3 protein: CASSSRDEQYF. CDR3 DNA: TGTGCCAGCAGCTCTCGGGACGAGCAGTACTTC.

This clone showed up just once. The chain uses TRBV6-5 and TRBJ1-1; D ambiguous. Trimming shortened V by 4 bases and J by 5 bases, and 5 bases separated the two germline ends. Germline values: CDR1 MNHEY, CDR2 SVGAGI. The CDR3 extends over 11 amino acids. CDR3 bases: TGTGCCAGCAGTTCGCGGACTGAAGCTTTCTTT. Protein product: CASSSRTEAFF.

CDR3 nucleotides: TGTGCCAGCAGGACCGGGACAGGCCCCTACGAGCAGTACTTC. This sequence encodes CASRTGTGPYEQYF. This chain joins TRBV28 and TRBJ2-7; 8 bases match TRBD1. After removal of 6 bases from V and 2 bases from J, the junction contained 6 bases not matched to a gene. This CDR3 is 14 amino acids long. CDR1 and CDR2 from the germline V gene are MDHEN and SYDVKM.

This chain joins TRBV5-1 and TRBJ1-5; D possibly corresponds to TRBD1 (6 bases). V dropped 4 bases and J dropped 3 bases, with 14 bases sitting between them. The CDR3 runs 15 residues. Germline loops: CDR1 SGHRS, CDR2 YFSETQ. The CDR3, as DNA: TGCGCCAGCAGCCCGGACGGACAGCCCAATCAGCCCCAGCATTTT. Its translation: CASSPDGQPNQPQHF. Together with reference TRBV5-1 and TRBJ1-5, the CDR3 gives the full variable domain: KAGVTQTPRYLIKTRGQQVTLSCSPISGHRSVSWYQQTPGQGLQFLFEYFSETQRNKGNFPGRFSGRQFSNSRSEMNVSTLELGDSALYLCASSPDGQPNQPQHFGDGTRLSIL.